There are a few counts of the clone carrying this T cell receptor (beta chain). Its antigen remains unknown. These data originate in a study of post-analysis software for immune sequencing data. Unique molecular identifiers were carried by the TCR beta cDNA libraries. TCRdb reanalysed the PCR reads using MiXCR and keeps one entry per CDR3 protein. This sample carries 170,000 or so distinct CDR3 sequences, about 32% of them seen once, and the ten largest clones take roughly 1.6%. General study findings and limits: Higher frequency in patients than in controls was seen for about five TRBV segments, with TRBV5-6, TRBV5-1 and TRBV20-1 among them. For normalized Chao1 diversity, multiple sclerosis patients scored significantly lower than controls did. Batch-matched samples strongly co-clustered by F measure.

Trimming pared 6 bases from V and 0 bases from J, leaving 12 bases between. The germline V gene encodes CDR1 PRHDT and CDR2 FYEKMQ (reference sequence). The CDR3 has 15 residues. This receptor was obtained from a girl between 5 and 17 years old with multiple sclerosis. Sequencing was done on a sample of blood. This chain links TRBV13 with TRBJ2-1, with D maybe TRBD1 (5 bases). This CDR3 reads CASRVNRNSYNEQFF. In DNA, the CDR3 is TGTGCCAGCAGAGTTAACAGGAACTCCTACAATGAGCAGTTCTTC.